This T cell receptor beta chain is from a study of blood T cell repertoires in COVID-19. Study information: Sites in the United States, Italy and Spain provided acute and convalescent COVID-19 samples. From T cells, B-cell-depleted T cells, or PBMCs came the material, which was cDNA or gDNA.

V was shortened by 4 bases and J by 6 bases, with 13 bases between the two germline ends. Germline CDR1 and CDR2: LGHNA and YNFKEQ. The CDR3 is 14 amino acids. In the authors' workflow: Reference gene primer amplification in the assay estimated nucleated cell counts. The repertoire was sequenced with immunoSEQ multiplex PCR; TCRdb's copy has only in-frame clones and lacks some. That table furnishes V, J and clone size, whereas the DNA furnished D and trimming. The profile shows 150,000 to 200,000 clones, around 87% of them singletons. This clone was seen only a few times. Material for sequencing was peripheral blood. The chain couples TRBV4-2 to TRBJ1-5; D gene uncertain. This TCR came from a man in his forties or fifties with active or convalescent COVID-19. CDR3 nucleotide sequence: TGTGCCAGCAGCCCCCGGGAGCTGGGTCAGCCCCAGCATTTT. It yields the protein CASSPRELGQPQHF.